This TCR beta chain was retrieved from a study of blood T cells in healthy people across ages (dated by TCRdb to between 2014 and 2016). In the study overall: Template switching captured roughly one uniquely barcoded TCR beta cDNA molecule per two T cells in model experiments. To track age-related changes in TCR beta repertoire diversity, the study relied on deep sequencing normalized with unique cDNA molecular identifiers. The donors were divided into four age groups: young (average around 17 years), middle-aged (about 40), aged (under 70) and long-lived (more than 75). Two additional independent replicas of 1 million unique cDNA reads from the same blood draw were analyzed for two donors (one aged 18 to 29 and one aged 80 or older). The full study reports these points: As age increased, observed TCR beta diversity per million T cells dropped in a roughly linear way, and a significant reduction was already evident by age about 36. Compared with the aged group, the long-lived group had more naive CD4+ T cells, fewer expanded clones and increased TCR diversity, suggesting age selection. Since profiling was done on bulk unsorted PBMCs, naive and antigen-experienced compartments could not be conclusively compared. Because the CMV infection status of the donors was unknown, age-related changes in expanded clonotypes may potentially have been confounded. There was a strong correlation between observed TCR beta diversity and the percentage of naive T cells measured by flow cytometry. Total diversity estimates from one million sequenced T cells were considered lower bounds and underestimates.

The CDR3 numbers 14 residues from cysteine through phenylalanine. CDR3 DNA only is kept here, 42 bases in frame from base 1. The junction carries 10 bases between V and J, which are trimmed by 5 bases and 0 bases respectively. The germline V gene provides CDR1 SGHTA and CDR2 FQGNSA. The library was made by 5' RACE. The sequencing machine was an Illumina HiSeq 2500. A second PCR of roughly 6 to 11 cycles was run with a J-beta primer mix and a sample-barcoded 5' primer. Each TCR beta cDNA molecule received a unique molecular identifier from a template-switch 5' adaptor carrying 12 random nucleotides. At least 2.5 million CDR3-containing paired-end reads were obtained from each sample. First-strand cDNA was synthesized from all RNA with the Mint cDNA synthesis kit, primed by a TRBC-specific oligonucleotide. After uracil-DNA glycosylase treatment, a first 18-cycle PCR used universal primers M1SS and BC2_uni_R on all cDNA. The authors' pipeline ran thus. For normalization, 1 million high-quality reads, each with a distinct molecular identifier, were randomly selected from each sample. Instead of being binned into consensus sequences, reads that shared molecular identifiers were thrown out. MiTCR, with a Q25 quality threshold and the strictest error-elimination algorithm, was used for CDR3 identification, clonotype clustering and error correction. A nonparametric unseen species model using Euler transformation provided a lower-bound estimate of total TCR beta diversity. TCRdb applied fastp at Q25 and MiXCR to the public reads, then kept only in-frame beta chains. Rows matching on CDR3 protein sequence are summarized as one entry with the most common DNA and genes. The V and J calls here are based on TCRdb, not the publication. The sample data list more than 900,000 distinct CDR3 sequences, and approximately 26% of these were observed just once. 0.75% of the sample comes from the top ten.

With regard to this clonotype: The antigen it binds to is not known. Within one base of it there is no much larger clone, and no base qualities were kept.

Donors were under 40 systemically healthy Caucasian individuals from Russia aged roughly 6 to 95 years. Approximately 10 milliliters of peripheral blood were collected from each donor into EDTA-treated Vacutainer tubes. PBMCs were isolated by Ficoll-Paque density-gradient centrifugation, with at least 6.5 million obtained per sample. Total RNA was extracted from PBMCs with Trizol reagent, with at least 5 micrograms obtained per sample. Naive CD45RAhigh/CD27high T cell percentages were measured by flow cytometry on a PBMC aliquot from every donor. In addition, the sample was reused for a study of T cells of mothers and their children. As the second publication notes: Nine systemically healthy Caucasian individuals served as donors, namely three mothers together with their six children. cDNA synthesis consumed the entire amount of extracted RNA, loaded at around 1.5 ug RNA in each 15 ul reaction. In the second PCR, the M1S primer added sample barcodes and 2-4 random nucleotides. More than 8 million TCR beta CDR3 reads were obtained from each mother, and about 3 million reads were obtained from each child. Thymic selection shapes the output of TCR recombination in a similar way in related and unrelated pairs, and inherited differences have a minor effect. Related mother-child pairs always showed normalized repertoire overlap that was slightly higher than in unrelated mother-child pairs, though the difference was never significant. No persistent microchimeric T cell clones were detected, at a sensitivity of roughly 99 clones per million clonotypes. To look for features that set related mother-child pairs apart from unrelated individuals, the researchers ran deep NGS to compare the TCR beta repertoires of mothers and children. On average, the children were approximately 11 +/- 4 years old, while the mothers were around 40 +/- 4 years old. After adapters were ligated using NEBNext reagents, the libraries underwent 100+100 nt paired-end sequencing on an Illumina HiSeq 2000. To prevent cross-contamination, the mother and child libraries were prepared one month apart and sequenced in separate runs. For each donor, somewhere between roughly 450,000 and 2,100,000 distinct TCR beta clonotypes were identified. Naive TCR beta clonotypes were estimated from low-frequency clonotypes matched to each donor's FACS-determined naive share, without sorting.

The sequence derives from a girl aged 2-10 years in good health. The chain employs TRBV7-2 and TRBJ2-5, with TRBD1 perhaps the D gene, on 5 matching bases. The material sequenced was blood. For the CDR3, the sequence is CASSRDRNQETQYF. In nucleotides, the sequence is TGTGCCAGCAGCCGTGACAGAAACCAAGAGACCCAGTACTTC.